One T cell receptor (beta chain) is described in this entry. As yet, its antigen is unknown. In generating TCR beta cDNA, 5'RACE template switching with UMIs was used. Each CDR3 protein gets one entry in TCRdb, which reprocessed the 5' RACE reads and gives no DNA. Here the sample table reports about 370,000 distinct CDR3 sequences. CDR1 and CDR2 (germline): SEHNR, FQNEAQ (reference sequence). The CDR3 runs 16 residues. These data are taken from a study of T cells expressing NK-cell markers. Study-wide results and caveats: Of the CD8+ T cells in a handful of donors, 1.0-7.0% belonged to dominant NKG2C+ clonotypes. What remained unclear was the HCMV specificity of expanded NKG2C+ T cell clones.

Sequenced: blood T cells: a sorted CD56 or NKG2C T cell subset, CD4+ or CD8+ T cells, or bulk PBMC T cells (not recorded which). The rearrangement joins TRBV7-9 to TRBJ2-1; TCRdb's D call, TRBD2, is unchecked because there is no DNA. The sequence was obtained from a woman aged 45-59 years in good health. The CDR3 loop reads CASSLEVGIRAGEQFF.